These T cell receptor beta chains were read from a single sample in a study of technical replicates of blood from a few donors. TCRdb's table, derived via immunoSEQ multiplex PCR, lists solely in-frame clones and lacks some. The sample includes tens of thousands of clones, around 93% seen only once; the top ten take less than 0.3%. Input material: T cells isolated from PBMCs. Receptor source: a human donor in good health. Both conserved end residues are part of each CDR3. The order of the fields is J gene, D gene, clone size, V gene, CDR3 DNA, CDR3 protein. A D gene is named only where the DNA matches it firmly. The size field is filled for only some rows; it gives once, few, many or a size class.

j_call: TRBJ1-4
d_call: NA
clone_size: NA
v_call: TRBV11-2
cdr3_nt: TGTGCCAGCAGCTTCGGGCAGGGGAAGGAAAAACTGTTTTTT
cdr3_aa: CASSFGQGKEKLFF

j_call: TRBJ1-2
d_call: TRBD1
clone_size: NA
v_call: TRBV27
cdr3_nt: TGTGCCAGCAGTTTCGGGACAGGGGCAATCTATGGCTACACCTTC
cdr3_aa: CASSFGTGAIYGYTF

j_call: TRBJ2-1
d_call: TRBD2
clone_size: NA
v_call: TRBV28
cdr3_nt: TGTGCCAGCAGGTCCGGACTAGCGACCTACAATGAGCAGTTCTTC
cdr3_aa: CASRSGLATYNEQFF

j_call: TRBJ2-2
d_call: NA
clone_size: NA
v_call: TRBV9
cdr3_nt: TGTGCCAGCGGGGGGGCTAATGGCCGGGAGCTGTTTTTT
cdr3_aa: CASGGANGRELFF

j_call: TRBJ1-6
d_call: NA
clone_size: NA
v_call: TRBV7-6
cdr3_nt: TGTGCCAGCAGAGACTCACAGGTTTCTAATTCACCCCTCCACTTT
cdr3_aa: CASRDSQVSNSPLHF

j_call: TRBJ2-7
d_call: NA
clone_size: NA
v_call: TRBV30
cdr3_nt: TGTGCCTGGGGCGCAGGCTACGAGCAGTACTTC
cdr3_aa: CAWGAGYEQYF

j_call: TRBJ2-1
d_call: TRBD2
clone_size: NA
v_call: TRBV10-3
cdr3_nt: TGTGCCATCAGTCTTACTAGCGGGAGCTCCTACAATGAGCAGTTCTTC
cdr3_aa: CAISLTSGSSYNEQFF

j_call: TRBJ1-1
d_call: TRBD1
clone_size: NA
v_call: TRBV28
cdr3_nt: TGTGCCAGCAGTGACTTCCGGGACAGAAATGAAGCTTTCTTT
cdr3_aa: CASSDFRDRNEAFF

j_call: TRBJ2-7
d_call: TRBD1
clone_size: NA
v_call: TRBV4-1
cdr3_nt: TGCGCCAGCAGTGGACAGGGTGCCTACGAGCAGTACTTC
cdr3_aa: CASSGQGAYEQYF

j_call: TRBJ2-1
d_call: TRBD2
clone_size: NA
v_call: TRBV5-1
cdr3_nt: TGCGCCAGTGGACTAGCGGTCCATGAGCAGTTCTTC
cdr3_aa: CASGLAVHEQFF

j_call: TRBJ2-3
d_call: NA
clone_size: NA
v_call: TRBV7-7
cdr3_nt: TGTGCCAGCAGCTTAGGCCTAGCAACCGCAGATACGCAGTATTTT
cdr3_aa: CASSLGLATADTQYF

j_call: TRBJ1-6
d_call: NA
clone_size: NA
v_call: TRBV27
cdr3_nt: TGTGCCAGCAGTTTCGCAGGGGTTCGTTCACCCCTCCACTTT
cdr3_aa: CASSFAGVRSPLHF

j_call: TRBJ2-1
d_call: NA
clone_size: NA
v_call: TRBV6-4
cdr3_nt: TGTGCCAGCAGTGACTCGATGCCCCAGGGTTTCAATGAGCAGTTCTTC
cdr3_aa: CASSDSMPQGFNEQFF

j_call: TRBJ2-7
d_call: TRBD1
clone_size: NA
v_call: TRBV18
cdr3_nt: TGTGCCAGCTCACCCGGGACAGGGGCCTACGAGCAGTACTTC
cdr3_aa: CASSPGTGAYEQYF

j_call: TRBJ1-1
d_call: TRBD1
clone_size: NA
v_call: TRBV7-9
cdr3_nt: TGTGCCAGTCCATTGACAGGGGGCGGCGAAGCTTTCTTT
cdr3_aa: CASPLTGGGEAFF

j_call: TRBJ2-7
d_call: TRBD1
clone_size: NA
v_call: TRBV14
cdr3_nt: TGTGCCAGCAGCCAAGGCAATGGGGACAGGGGCCCCTACGAGCAGTACTTC
cdr3_aa: CASSQGNGDRGPYEQYF

j_call: TRBJ1-2
d_call: TRBD1
clone_size: NA
v_call: TRBV4-1
cdr3_nt: TGCGCCAGCAGCCAAGATCCAGGACAGGGACGAAACTATGGCTACACCTTC
cdr3_aa: CASSQDPGQGRNYGYTF

j_call: TRBJ2-1
d_call: TRBD2
clone_size: NA
v_call: TRBV5-1
cdr3_nt: TGCGCCAGCAGTCCGGGGGGGCCCTACAATGAGCAGTTCTTC
cdr3_aa: CASSPGGPYNEQFF

j_call: TRBJ1-1
d_call: NA
clone_size: NA
v_call: TRBV7-8
cdr3_nt: TGTGCCAGCAGCCCCGTTGGGAGGACTGAAGCTTTCTTT
cdr3_aa: CASSPVGRTEAFF

j_call: TRBJ1-2
d_call: TRBD1
clone_size: NA
v_call: TRBV14
cdr3_nt: TGTGCCACCTTGACAGGGAATGGCTACACCTTC
cdr3_aa: CATLTGNGYTF

j_call: TRBJ1-2
d_call: NA
clone_size: NA
v_call: TRBV4-1
cdr3_nt: TGCGCCAGCAGCCAGCTCGACAGTAGCTATGGCTACACCTTC
cdr3_aa: CASSQLDSSYGYTF

j_call: TRBJ1-1
d_call: NA
clone_size: NA
v_call: TRBV4-1
cdr3_nt: TGCGCCAGCAGCCCTGAGACAGCGAACACTGAAGCTTTCTTT
cdr3_aa: CASSPETANTEAFF

j_call: TRBJ2-1
d_call: TRBD2
clone_size: NA
v_call: TRBV7-9
cdr3_nt: TGTGCCAGCAGCCTAGGACTAGCGGACGACATAAGCTCCTACAATGAGCAGTTCTTC
cdr3_aa: CASSLGLADDISSYNEQFF

j_call: TRBJ1-2
d_call: TRBD1
clone_size: NA
v_call: TRBV7-9
cdr3_nt: TGTGCCAGCAGCTTCGACAGGGCGAGTGGCTACACCTTC
cdr3_aa: CASSFDRASGYTF

j_call: TRBJ2-3
d_call: TRBD1
clone_size: NA
v_call: TRBV10-1
cdr3_nt: TGCGCCAGCAGTCCGGGACAGAGGTTAGCAGATACGCAGTATTTT
cdr3_aa: CASSPGQRLADTQYF

j_call: TRBJ1-5
d_call: TRBD1
clone_size: NA
v_call: TRBV7-8
cdr3_nt: TGTGCCAGCAGCTTAGTGGGGGACAGGGTTAGCAATCAGCCCCAGCATTTT
cdr3_aa: CASSLVGDRVSNQPQHF

j_call: TRBJ2-1
d_call: TRBD2
clone_size: NA
v_call: TRBV27
cdr3_nt: TGTGCCAGCAGTTTGATAGCGGGAGATTCTAATGAGCAGTTCTTC
cdr3_aa: CASSLIAGDSNEQFF

j_call: TRBJ1-5
d_call: NA
clone_size: NA
v_call: TRBV28
cdr3_nt: TGTGCCAGTAAGAGATCCCTGCTCAATCAGCCCCAGCATTTT
cdr3_aa: CASKRSLLNQPQHF

j_call: TRBJ2-3
d_call: TRBD1
clone_size: once
v_call: TRBV11-3
cdr3_nt: TGTGCCAGCAGCTTAAGGGCCGCAAAGACAGGGACGGTGACAGATACGCAGTATTTT
cdr3_aa: CASSLRAAKTGTVTDTQYF

j_call: TRBJ1-1
d_call: TRBD1
clone_size: NA
v_call: TRBV5-1
cdr3_nt: TGCGCCAGCAGCTTGGAGGGGACAGTGCTGAACACTGAAGCTTTCTTT
cdr3_aa: CASSLEGTVLNTEAFF

j_call: TRBJ2-7
d_call: NA
clone_size: once
v_call: TRBV10-3
cdr3_nt: TGTGCCATCAGTGAGTCCGGGGAGCAGTACTTC
cdr3_aa: CAISESGEQYF

j_call: TRBJ1-2
d_call: NA
clone_size: NA
v_call: TRBV7-8
cdr3_nt: TGTGCCAGCAGCTTAGCAGGGAGCGGCTACACCTTC
cdr3_aa: CASSLAGSGYTF

j_call: TRBJ2-5
d_call: NA
clone_size: NA
v_call: TRBV7-9
cdr3_nt: TGTGCCAGCAGCCCTCCCGCAGGGATGTACCAAGAGACCCAGTACTTC
cdr3_aa: CASSPPAGMYQETQYF

j_call: TRBJ2-5
d_call: NA
clone_size: NA
v_call: TRBV5-5
cdr3_nt: TGTGCCAGCAGCTCCTCATGGGCCGACCAAGAGACCCAGTACTTC
cdr3_aa: CASSSSWADQETQYF

j_call: TRBJ1-2
d_call: NA
clone_size: NA
v_call: TRBV5-1
cdr3_nt: TGCGCCAGCAGCCCTTACAGATTCGATGGCTACACCTTC
cdr3_aa: CASSPYRFDGYTF

j_call: TRBJ2-7
d_call: TRBD2
clone_size: NA
v_call: TRBV28
cdr3_nt: TGTGCCAGCAGTTTCCCGGGAGGGACCTACGAGCAGTACTTC
cdr3_aa: CASSFPGGTYEQYF

j_call: TRBJ1-3
d_call: NA
clone_size: few
v_call: TRBV19
cdr3_nt: TGTGCCAGTACTAGGGGGAGCTCTGGAAACACCATATATTTT
cdr3_aa: CASTRGSSGNTIYF

j_call: TRBJ1-4
d_call: NA
clone_size: once
v_call: TRBV25-1
cdr3_nt: TGTGCCAGCAGTGAATTGACAAGAACTAATGAAAAACTGTTTTTT
cdr3_aa: CASSELTRTNEKLFF

j_call: TRBJ2-5
d_call: TRBD2
clone_size: NA
v_call: TRBV5-1
cdr3_nt: TGCGCCAGCGGACAGACTAGCGGGGAAGGAGAGACCCAGTACTTC
cdr3_aa: CASGQTSGEGETQYF

j_call: TRBJ2-1
d_call: NA
clone_size: NA
v_call: TRBV4-1
cdr3_nt: TGCGCCAGCAGCCAATCAAAGGGGGGGAGCTCCTACAATGAGCAGTTCTTC
cdr3_aa: CASSQSKGGSSYNEQFF

j_call: TRBJ1-1
d_call: NA
clone_size: NA
v_call: TRBV7-6
cdr3_nt: TGTGCCAGCAGCTTAGTGTCCCAGAACACTGAAGCTTTCTTT
cdr3_aa: CASSLVSQNTEAFF

j_call: TRBJ2-1
d_call: NA
clone_size: NA
v_call: TRBV2
cdr3_nt: TGTGCCAGCAGTTCAAGCGGGCGGAATGAGCAGTTCTTC
cdr3_aa: CASSSSGRNEQFF

j_call: TRBJ1-5
d_call: NA
clone_size: NA
v_call: TRBV27
cdr3_nt: TGTGCCAGCAGTCTCTTTAGCAATCAGCCCCAGCATTTT
cdr3_aa: CASSLFSNQPQHF

j_call: TRBJ1-2
d_call: NA
clone_size: NA
v_call: TRBV6-5
cdr3_nt: TGTGCCAGCAGTGCGGGCCAAGGCTACACCTTC
cdr3_aa: CASSAGQGYTF

j_call: TRBJ2-5
d_call: NA
clone_size: NA
v_call: TRBV30
cdr3_nt: TGTGCCTGGAGCAGGCAACAAAGGGAGACCCAGTACTTC
cdr3_aa: CAWSRQQRETQYF

j_call: TRBJ2-1
d_call: TRBD1
clone_size: NA
v_call: TRBV13
cdr3_nt: TGTGCCAGCAGTGGGGGGGACAGGGTTTACAATGAGCAGTTCTTC
cdr3_aa: CASSGGDRVYNEQFF

j_call: TRBJ1-2
d_call: NA
clone_size: NA
v_call: TRBV7-9
cdr3_nt: TGTGCCAGCAGCTACGGACAGCAGGAGGTCTTC
cdr3_aa: CASSYGQQEVF

j_call: TRBJ2-7
d_call: NA
clone_size: NA
v_call: TRBV6-6
cdr3_nt: TGTGCCAGCAGTTACGGGACTGCCCACGAGCAGTACTTC
cdr3_aa: CASSYGTAHEQYF

j_call: TRBJ2-3
d_call: NA
clone_size: NA
v_call: TRBV5-1
cdr3_nt: TGCGCCAGCGTGGACTCCGCAGATACGCAGTATTTT
cdr3_aa: CASVDSADTQYF